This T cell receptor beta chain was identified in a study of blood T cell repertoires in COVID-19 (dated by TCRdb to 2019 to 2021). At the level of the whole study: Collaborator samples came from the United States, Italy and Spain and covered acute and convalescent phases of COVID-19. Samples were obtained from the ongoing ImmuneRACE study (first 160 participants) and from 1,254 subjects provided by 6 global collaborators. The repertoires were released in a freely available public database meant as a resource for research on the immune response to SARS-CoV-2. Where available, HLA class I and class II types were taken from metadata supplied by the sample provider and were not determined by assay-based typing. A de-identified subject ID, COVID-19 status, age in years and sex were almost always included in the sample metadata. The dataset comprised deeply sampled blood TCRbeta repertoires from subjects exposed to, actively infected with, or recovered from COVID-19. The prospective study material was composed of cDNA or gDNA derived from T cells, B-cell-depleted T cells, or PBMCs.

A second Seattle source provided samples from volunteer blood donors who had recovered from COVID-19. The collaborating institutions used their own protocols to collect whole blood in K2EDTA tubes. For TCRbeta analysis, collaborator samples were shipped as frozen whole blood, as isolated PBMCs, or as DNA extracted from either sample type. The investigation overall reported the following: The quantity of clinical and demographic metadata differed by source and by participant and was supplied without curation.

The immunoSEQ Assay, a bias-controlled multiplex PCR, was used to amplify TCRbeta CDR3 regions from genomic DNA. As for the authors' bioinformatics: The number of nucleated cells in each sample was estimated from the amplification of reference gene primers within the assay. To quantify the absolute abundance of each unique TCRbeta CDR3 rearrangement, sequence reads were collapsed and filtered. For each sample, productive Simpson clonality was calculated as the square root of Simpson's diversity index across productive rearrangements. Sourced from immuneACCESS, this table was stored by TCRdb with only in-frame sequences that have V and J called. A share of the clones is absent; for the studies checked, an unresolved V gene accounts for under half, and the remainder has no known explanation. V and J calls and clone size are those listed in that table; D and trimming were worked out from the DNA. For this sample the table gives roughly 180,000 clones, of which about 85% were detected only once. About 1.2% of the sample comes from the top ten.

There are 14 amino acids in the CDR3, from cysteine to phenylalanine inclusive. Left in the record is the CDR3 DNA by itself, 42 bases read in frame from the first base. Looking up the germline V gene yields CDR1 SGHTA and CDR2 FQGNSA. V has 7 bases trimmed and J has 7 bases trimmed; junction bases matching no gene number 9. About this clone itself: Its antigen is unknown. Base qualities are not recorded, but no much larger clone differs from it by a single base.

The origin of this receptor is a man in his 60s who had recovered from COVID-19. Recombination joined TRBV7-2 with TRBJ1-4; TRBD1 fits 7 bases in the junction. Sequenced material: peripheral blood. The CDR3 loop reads CASTNQGGSEKLFF. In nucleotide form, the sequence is TGTGCCAGCACCAATCAGGGGGGAAGTGAAAAACTGTTTTTT.